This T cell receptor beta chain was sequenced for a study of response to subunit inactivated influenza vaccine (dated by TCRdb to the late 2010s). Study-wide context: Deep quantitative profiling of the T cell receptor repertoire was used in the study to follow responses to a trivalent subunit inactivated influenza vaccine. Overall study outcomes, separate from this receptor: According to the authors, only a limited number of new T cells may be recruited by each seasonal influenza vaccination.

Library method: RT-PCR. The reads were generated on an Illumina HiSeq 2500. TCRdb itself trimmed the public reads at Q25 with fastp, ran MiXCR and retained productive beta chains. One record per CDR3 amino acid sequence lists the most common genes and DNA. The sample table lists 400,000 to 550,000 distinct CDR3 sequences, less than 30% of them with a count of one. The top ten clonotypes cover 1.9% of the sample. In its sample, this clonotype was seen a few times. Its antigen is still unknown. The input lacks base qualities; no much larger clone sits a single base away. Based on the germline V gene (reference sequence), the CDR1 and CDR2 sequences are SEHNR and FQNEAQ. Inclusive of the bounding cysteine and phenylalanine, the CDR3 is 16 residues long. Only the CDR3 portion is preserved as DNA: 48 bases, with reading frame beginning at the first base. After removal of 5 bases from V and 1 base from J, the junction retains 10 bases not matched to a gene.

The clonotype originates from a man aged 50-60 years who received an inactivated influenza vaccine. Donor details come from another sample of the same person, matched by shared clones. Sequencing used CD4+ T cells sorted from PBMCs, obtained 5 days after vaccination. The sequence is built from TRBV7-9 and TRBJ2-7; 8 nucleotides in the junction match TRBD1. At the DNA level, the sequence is TGTGCCAGCAGCGGAGAAGGACAGGGAAGTTCCTACGAGCAGTACTTC. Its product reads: CASSGEGQGSSYEQYF.